These 11 T cell receptor beta chains share one sample of origin, sequenced in a study of T-cell memory formation after mild COVID-19. A single record per CDR3 protein comes from TCRdb applying MiXCR to the 5' RACE reads. Counted here are fewer than 110,000 distinct CDR3 sequences, roughly 14% occurring once; the ten biggest clones make up about 39%. The sample consisted of PBMCs or a T cell subset sorted from them (not recorded which). The receptor set was obtained from a man between 18 and 29 years old who had mild COVID-19 (a few samples of this study predate the infection). Cell type and time point are not known.

V and J are TRBV4-1 and TRBJ1-5, with D maybe TRBD1 (6 bases). CDR1 and CDR2 from the germline V gene are MGHRA and YSYEKL. This CDR3 is built from 15 residues. Trimming took off 1 base at V and 6 bases at J, with 13 bases between the two ends. CDR3 sequence reads: CASSQGGLGTQPQHF. As DNA, the CDR3 is TGCGCCAGCAGCCAAGGGGGGCTCGGGACTCAGCCCCAGCATTTT.

The rearrangement links TRBV20-1 to TRBJ2-5, with 8 positions matching TRBD2. The CDR3 consists of 15 residues. From germline, CDR1 is DFQATT and CDR2 SNEGSKA (reference sequence). Trimming removed 0 bases from V and 3 bases from J; junction bases left unmatched: 6. The CDR3 protein is CSARDQKLAEETQYF. CDR3 nucleotide sequence: TGCAGTGCTAGAGATCAGAAACTAGCGGAAGAGACCCAGTACTTC.

This chain joins TRBV6-6 and TRBJ1-6, with TRBD1 as a possible D gene (5 bases). CDR1 is MNHNY, CDR2 SVGAGI, per germline (reference sequence). V was clipped by 6 bases and J by 9 bases, with 15 bases between them. The CDR3 sequence is 14 residues long. CDR3 nucleotides: TGTGCCAGCAGGTGGGGGAGGACGGCTTCACCCCTCCACTTT. Translation: CASRWGRTASPLHF.

V is TRBV27 and J is TRBJ1-4; 9 bases agree with TRBD1. J was trimmed by 0 bases and V by 5 bases; bases with no gene match: 10. From germline, CDR1 is MNHEY and CDR2 SMNVEV (reference sequence). The CDR3 spans 18 residues. CDR3 loop: CASSPQTGGIATNEKLFF. DNA for the CDR3: TGTGCCAGCAGTCCGCAGACAGGGGGTATCGCAACTAATGAAAAACTGTTTTTT. Filled out from reference TRBV27 and TRBJ1-4, the complete variable domain reads EAQVTQNPRYLITVTGKKLTVTCSQNMNHEYMSWYRQDPGLGLRQIYYSMNVEVTDKGDVPEGYKVSRKEKRNFPLILESPSPNQTSLYFCASSPQTGGIATNEKLFFGSGTQLSVL.

V usage is TRBV15 and J usage is TRBJ1-3; the D is unclear. Germline CDR1 reads LNHNV; CDR2 reads YYDKDF (reference sequence). The CDR3 consists of 13 residues. V lost 8 bases, J lost 1 base, and 9 bases lay in between. The CDR3 protein is CATFGVSGNTIYF. The CDR3, as DNA: TGTGCCACCTTTGGGGTATCTGGAAACACCATATATTTT.

A few counts support this clonotype. The chain combines TRBV15 with TRBJ2-5, with D possibly matching TRBD1 (5 bases). The germline V gene encodes CDR1 LNHNV and CDR2 YYDKDF (reference sequence). The CDR3 loop spans 16 amino acids. Trimming left V 0 bases short and J 0 bases short, with 11 bases between. The CDR3 loop reads CATSRDGRAYQETQYF. In DNA form, the CDR3 reads TGTGCCACCAGCAGAGATGGCAGGGCGTACCAAGAGACCCAGTACTTC. The entire variable domain, with the rest obtained from reference TRBV15 and TRBJ2-5, is as follows: DAMVIQNPRYQVTQFGKPVTLSCSQTLNHNVMYWYQQKSSQAPKLLFHYYDKDFNNEADTPDNFQSRRPNTSFCFLDIRSPGLGDTAMYLCATSRDGRAYQETQYFGPGTRLLVL.

This clonotype came up many times. This sequence joins TRBV10-2 and TRBJ2-7; 9 bases match TRBD2. The J segment lost 2 bases and the V segment lost 3 bases, leaving 8 bases of the junction unmatched. The CDR3 runs to 16 residues. Germline-derived CDR1 and CDR2 are WSHSY and SAAADI. CDR3 loop: CASSDPVAGAPYEQYF. The DNA for the CDR3 is TGCGCCAGCAGTGACCCAGTAGCGGGGGCCCCCTACGAGCAGTACTTC.

This clonotype appeared a few times. V is TRBV29-1 and J is TRBJ2-7; D is uncertain. V gave up 5 bases and J gave up 3 bases, with 5 bases separating them. The CDR3 totals 10 residues. CDR1 and CDR2 (germline): SQVTM, ANQGSEA. The CDR3 coding sequence is TGCAGCGTTAGGAACTACGAGCAGTACTTC. Protein: CSVRNYEQYF.

A few counts support this clonotype. The chain links TRBV11-2 to TRBJ2-1, with TRBD2 matching over 7 bases. The CDR3 runs to 15 residues. V gave up 6 bases and J gave up 0 bases; unmatched junction bases: 5. Per germline, CDR1 SGHAT and CDR2 FQNNGV. The CDR3 spells CASRSSGSSYNEQFF. DNA of the CDR3: TGTGCCAGCAGGTCTAGCGGCAGCTCCTACAATGAGCAGTTCTTC.

The chain recombines TRBV7-2 with TRBJ2-3; D remains unclear. The germline V and J ends were trimmed by 5 bases and 6 bases, with 9 bases remaining between them. CDR3 length: 12 residues. From germline, CDR1 is SGHTA and CDR2 FQGNSA. CDR3 sequence reads: CASSPDSDTQYF. The CDR3 DNA reads TGTGCCAGCAGCCCAGACTCGGATACGCAGTATTTT. Supplemented by reference TRBV7-2 and TRBJ2-3, the full variable domain reads GAGVSQSPSNKVTEKGKDVELRCDPISGHTALYWYRQSLGQGLEFLIYFQGNSAPDKSGLPSDRFSAERTGGSVSTLTIQRTQQEDSAVYLCASSPDSDTQYFGPGTRLTVL.

The chain recombines TRBV25-1 with TRBJ2-2; 7 bases align to TRBD1. Germline V gene data show CDR1 as MGHDK and CDR2 as SYGVNS. The CDR3 totals 14 residues. V gave up 7 bases and J gave up 1 base; unmatched junction bases: 3. CDR3 residues: CASTRTGNTGELFF. CDR3 DNA: TGTGCCAGCACCCGGACAGGGAACACCGGGGAGCTGTTTTTT.